The present TCR beta chain was sequenced within a study of T cell repertoires in cytomegalovirus infection. Study information: The public TCR beta signatures pointed to both CMV infection and matching HLA type.

This clonotype occurred a few times. The antigen remains undetermined. TCRdb re-called the reads through MiXCR, storing one row per CDR3 protein. The profile shows over 250,000 distinct CDR3 sequences, 22% of them singletons. V lost 5 bases, J lost 3 bases, and 13 bases lay in between. The CDR3 loop spans 15 amino acids. The source material was cultured PBMCs, sampled from culture after CMV antigen stimulation. The source of this sequence is a human donor in good health (CMV status not recorded). Some clones in this sample may be carry-over from other donors' samples. The gene calls are TRBV12-3 or TRBV12-4 and TRBJ2-2; TRBD2 is a possible D gene (5 bases). CDR3 coding DNA: TGTGCCAGCAGTCGCTTAAGCGGATACACCGGGGAGCTGTTTTTT. Protein sequence: CASSRLSGYTGELFF.